The sequence of this TCR beta chain was determined in a study of chemoradiotherapy in HPV16-positive cancers. In the study overall: Candidate HPV-specific clones and shared TCR motifs came from a couple of HPV16-positive patients.

Trimming removed 5 bases from V and 6 bases from J; junction bases left unmatched: 17. This CDR3 spans 17 amino acids. Germline V CDR1 and CDR2: SGHVS, FQNEAQ. Repertoires were sampled repeatedly during chemoradiotherapy. As for this clone: Its target is not known.

Study-level points and caveats: Non-HPV-specific T cells did not expand in tumors during treatment, whereas candidate HPV-specific clones and E7-related motifs did. Functional assays defining HPV-specific T cells used only a couple of HPV16-positive patients.

The assay was immunoSEQ multiplex PCR, and TCRdb's table has in-frame clones only and misses some. The top ten clones hold roughly 3.5% of a sample with 40,000 to 65,000 clones, about nine tenths of them seen once. This chain links TRBV7-8 with TRBJ2-7, with 9 bases that match TRBD2. The TCR originated in a human donor with HPV-associated anogenital cancer. This specimen consisted of blood, obtained from a patient who underwent chemoradiotherapy. This CDR3 is CASSATPGLAISSEQYF. In nucleotides, the CDR3 is TGTGCCAGCAGCGCGACGCCGGGACTAGCAATTAGTTCCGAGCAGTACTTC.